This T cell receptor beta chain originates from a study of molecular identifiers for immune sequencing clone quantification (dated by TCRdb to the late 2010s). General notes on the study: In a replicate experiment, RNA from approximately 22,000 or 94,000 naive CD8 T cells was split into five aliquots, four of which were sequenced. This methods study used CD8 T cells to benchmark TCR RNA copy counting and molecular-identifier clustering-based TCR repertoire sequencing (MIDCIRS).

For this chain, trimming is 5 bases at the V end and 6 bases at the J end, and the number of junction bases without a gene match is 7. From a lookup of the germline V gene (reference sequence), CDR1 and CDR2 are SEHNR and FQNEAQ. From cysteine to phenylalanine, the CDR3 is 16 amino acids long. The DNA shown is the 48-base CDR3, in frame from base 1. The method was PCR. Instrument on record: NextSeq 500. Bulk TCR libraries were made following a previously described method, with the TCR primers given in Table S5. The Qiagen AllPrep DNA/RNA kit was used to purify total RNA. Reads from multiple sequencing runs of the same library were pooled before analysis. In the original analysis: Reads were retained only if the reads had an exact TCR constant sequence, and the retained reads were trimmed to 150 nt and grouped according to their 12-nt molecular barcodes. Reads inside each barcode group were sub-clustered using a 15% Levenshtein threshold, and a quality-weighted consensus sequence was constructed for each RNA molecule. Non-functional sequences were excluded, and lower-count sequences lying one edit away from another sequence were also excluded. On the basis of fitting two negative binomial distributions, barcode sub-clusters with fewer than 20% of the maximum read count were discarded. TCRdb applied fastp at Q25 and MiXCR to the public reads, then kept only in-frame beta chains. A single entry per CDR3 protein holds the most common genes and DNA from its merged rows. These V and J calls originate from TCRdb's pipeline instead of the authors' own analysis. The sample table records roughly 630,000 distinct CDR3 sequences; roughly 25% of these occur just once. The ten largest clones represent 0.78% of the sample.

In this sample, this clonotype turned up many times. No antigen is known for it. No quality values exist for individual bases; no much larger clone is one base distant. The research as a whole found: Highly expanded clone sizes could be underestimated if identical TCR molecules share a barcode. Modeling indicated roughly 3.3 TCR RNA copies recovered per cell, compared with about 10 by digital PCR, which implies a capture efficiency of 25% to 35%. Spiked-in Jurkat TCR RNA equal to a single cell's worth was reported to be detectable even within one million naive CD8 T cells. When barcode sub-clustering was left out, chimeric consensus sequences inflated TCR diversity, with chimeras reaching as high as 47%. The naive libraries included spiked-in Jurkat TCR RNA (10 copies' worth), and this Jurkat TCR RNA is not part of the donor repertoire. Clones above 20 RNA copies held over 99% of molecules in CMV-specific effector cells but under 1% in naive cells.

Libraries of naive CD8 T cells were built from anywhere between about 19,000 and 1,100,000 sorted cells, with 10%, 30% or 50% of the purified RNA used. Naive CD8 T cells, defined as CD8+CD4-CCR7+CD45RA+, were FACS-sorted into RLT Plus buffer on a BD FACSAria II. Detection sensitivity was tested by spiking Jurkat RNA equal to some 10 TCR copies' worth into samples containing about 17,000-1,000,000 naive CD8 T cells. Enrichment of CD8 T cells was performed with RosetteSep CD8+ T Cell Enrichment Cocktail and Ficoll-Paque, after which ACK red cell lysis was carried out. The V gene is TRBV7-9 and the J gene is TRBJ2-7; 16 junctional bases match TRBD2. This sequence originates from a human donor in good health. Some libraries in this study had Jurkat cell RNA spiked in. The sequencing sample was made of naive CD8+ T cells from blood, with Jurkat cell RNA spiked in. The cell subset or site tag for this specimen amounts to: FACS-sorted CD8+CD4-CCR7+CD45RA+ naive T cells. The CDR3 protein is CASSPLGTSGRAEQYF. The DNA sequence follows: TGTGCCAGCAGCCCGCTAGGGACTAGCGGGAGGGCCGAGCAGTACTTC.